This note documents a single T cell receptor beta chain sequence. Donors consisted of healthy bone marrow donors. PCR employed 60 Vbeta and 13 Jbeta primers. Data came from immunoSEQ multiplex PCR; TCRdb stores just in-frame clones and leaves some out. The sample contains about 84,000 clones, 90% of which appear only once. Looked up from germline, CDR1 is MDHEN and CDR2 is SYDVKM. CDR3 length: 14 amino acids. The germline V and J ends were trimmed by 3 bases and 5 bases, with 13 bases remaining between them. The data were taken from a study of cytomegalovirus exposure and HLA in healthy donors. This clonotype originated in a man aged 18 to 29 in good health and CMV-seronegative. The chain has TRBV28 and TRBJ2-5, with D possibly matching TRBD1 (5 bases). Material for sequencing was PBMCs. The DNA for the CDR3 is TGTGCCAGCAGTTTTTGGGGCAGGGTTGAGACCCAGTACTTC. Encoded protein: CASSFWGRVETQYF.